This T cell receptor beta chain was sequenced during a study of blood T cell repertoires in COVID-19. Study as a whole: Specimens from acute and convalescent COVID-19 originated in the United States, Italy and Spain.

Ages ranged from about 18 to 90 years, with residence in 24 US areas. Source study methods: Estimation of nucleated cell counts was performed using reference gene primer amplification. Here immunoSEQ multiplex PCR was the method, and the copy in TCRdb shows in-frame clones only, minus some. V and J calls and clone size are as listed in that table; D and trimming were resolved from the DNA. Of some 220,000 clones listed, less than 90% were seen once; the top ten hold approximately 2.8%. This clone was counted a single time. The source is a woman aged 50 to 65 in a cohort exposed to, infected with or recovered from COVID-19 (not recorded which). Material: PBMCs or T cells enriched from blood (not recorded which).

CDR3 amino acids: CASSPAAGDRGSSPLHF. In nucleotides, the CDR3 is TGTGCCAGCTCACCAGCGGCAGGGGATCGTGGTAGTTCACCCCTCCACTTT. This chain connects TRBV18 to TRBJ1-6, with a weak D call TRBD1 (6 bases). The CDR3 contains 17 residues. Trimming pared 2 bases from V and 9 bases from J, leaving 20 bases between. Germline loops: CDR1 KGHSH, CDR2 LQKENI.